This T cell receptor beta chain was retrieved from a study of blood T cell repertoires in COVID-19. This CDR3 region has 16 residues. V lost 6 bases, J lost 8 bases, and 22 bases lay in between. Germline assignment: CDR1 MNHNY and CDR2 SVGAGI (reference sequence). Some clones are missing from TCRdb's copy, which holds only in-frame ones; the method was immunoSEQ multiplex PCR. Of roughly 330,000 clones in the sample, around 87% were seen once. V is TRBV6-6 and J is TRBJ1-4, with D maybe TRBD1 (6 bases). The sequence was obtained from a woman aged 45-65 years with active or convalescent COVID-19. Sequenced material: peripheral blood. In nucleotides, the CDR3 is TGTGCCAGCAGAGAATTGGTATGGCAGGGGCAGGAAAAACTGTTTTTT. It is translated as CASRELVWQGQEKLFF.